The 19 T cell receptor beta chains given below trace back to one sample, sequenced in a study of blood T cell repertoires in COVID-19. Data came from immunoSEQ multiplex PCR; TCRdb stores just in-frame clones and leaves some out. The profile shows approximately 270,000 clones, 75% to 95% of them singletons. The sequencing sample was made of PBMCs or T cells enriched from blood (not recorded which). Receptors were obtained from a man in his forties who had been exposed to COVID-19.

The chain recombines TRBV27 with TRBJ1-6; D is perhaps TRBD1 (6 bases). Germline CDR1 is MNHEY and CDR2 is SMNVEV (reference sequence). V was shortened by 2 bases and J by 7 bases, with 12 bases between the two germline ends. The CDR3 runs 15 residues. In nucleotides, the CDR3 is TGTGCCAGCAGTTTAGAGGACAGTAAAAATTCACCCCTCCACTTT. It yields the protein CASSLEDSKNSPLHF.

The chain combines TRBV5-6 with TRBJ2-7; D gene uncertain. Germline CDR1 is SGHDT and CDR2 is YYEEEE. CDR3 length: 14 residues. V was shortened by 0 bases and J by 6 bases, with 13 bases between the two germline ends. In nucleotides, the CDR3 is TGTGCCAGCAGCTTGGTCGGCAGGCTTGGCGAGCAGTACTTC. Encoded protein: CASSLVGRLGEQYF.

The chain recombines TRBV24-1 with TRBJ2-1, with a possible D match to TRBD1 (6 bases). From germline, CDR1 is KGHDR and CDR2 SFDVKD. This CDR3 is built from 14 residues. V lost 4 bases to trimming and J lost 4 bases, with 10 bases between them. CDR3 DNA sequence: TGTGCCACCAGTGACTGGGACAAATACAATGAGCAGTTCTTC. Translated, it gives CATSDWDKYNEQFF.

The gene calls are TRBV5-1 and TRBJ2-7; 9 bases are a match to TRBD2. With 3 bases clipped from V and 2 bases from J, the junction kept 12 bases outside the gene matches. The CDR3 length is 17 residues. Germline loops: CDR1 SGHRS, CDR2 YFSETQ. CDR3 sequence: CASSYGSRVAGAYEQYF. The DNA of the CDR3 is TGCGCCAGCAGCTACGGATCACGGGTAGCGGGAGCCTACGAGCAGTACTTC.

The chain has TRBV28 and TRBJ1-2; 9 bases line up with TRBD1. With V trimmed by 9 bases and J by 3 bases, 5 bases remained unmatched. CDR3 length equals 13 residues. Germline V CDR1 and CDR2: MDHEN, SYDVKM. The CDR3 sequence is CASDRGADYGYTF. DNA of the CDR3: TGTGCCAGTGACAGGGGGGCTGACTATGGCTACACCTTC.

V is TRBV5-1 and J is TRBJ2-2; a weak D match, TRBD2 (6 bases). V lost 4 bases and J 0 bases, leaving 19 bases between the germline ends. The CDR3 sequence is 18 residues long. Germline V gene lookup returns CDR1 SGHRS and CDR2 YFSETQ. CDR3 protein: CASSRDPNSGTNTGELFF. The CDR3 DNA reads TGCGCCAGCAGCAGAGACCCGAATAGCGGAACGAACACCGGGGAGCTGTTTTTT. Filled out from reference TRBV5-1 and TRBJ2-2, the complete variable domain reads KAGVTQTPRYLIKTRGQQVTLSCSPISGHRSVSWYQQTPGQGLQFLFEYFSETQRNKGNFPGRFSGRQFSNSRSEMNVSTLELGDSALYLCASSRDPNSGTNTGELFFGEGSRLTVL.

The CDR3 DNA sequence: TGCGCCAGCAGCCAAGTAGCTAGCGGGAGAAGGGAGACCCAGTACTTC. It encodes CASSQVASGRRETQYF. The V gene is TRBV4-1, the J gene TRBJ2-5, with TRBD2 matching over 10 bases. Germline V CDR1 and CDR2: MGHRA, YSYEKL. The CDR3 extends over 16 amino acids. The ends lost 1 base at V and 5 bases at J; junction bases unmatched: 7.

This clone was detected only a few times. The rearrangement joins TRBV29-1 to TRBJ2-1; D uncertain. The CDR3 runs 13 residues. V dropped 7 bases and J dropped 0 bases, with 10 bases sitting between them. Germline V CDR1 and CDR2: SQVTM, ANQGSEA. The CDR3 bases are TGCAGCGGTATACAGAGCTCCTACAATGAGCAGTTCTTC. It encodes CSGIQSSYNEQFF.

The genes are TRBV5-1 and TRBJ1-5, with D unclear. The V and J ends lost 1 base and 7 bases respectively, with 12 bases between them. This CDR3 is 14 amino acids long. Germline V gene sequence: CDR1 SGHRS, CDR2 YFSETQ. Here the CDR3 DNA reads TGCGCCAGCAGCTTGACCCCCGAGGGCCAGCCCCAGCATTTT. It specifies CASSLTPEGQPQHF.

CDR3 DNA sequence: TGTGCCAGCAGCTTGGGCAGTGATGAGCAGTTCTTC. It codes for CASSLGSDEQFF. The chain combines TRBV7-3 with TRBJ2-1; D uncertain. The germline gives CDR1 SGHTA, CDR2 FQGTGA. The CDR3 sequence is 12 residues long. V lost 3 bases and J 8 bases, leaving 8 bases between the germline ends.

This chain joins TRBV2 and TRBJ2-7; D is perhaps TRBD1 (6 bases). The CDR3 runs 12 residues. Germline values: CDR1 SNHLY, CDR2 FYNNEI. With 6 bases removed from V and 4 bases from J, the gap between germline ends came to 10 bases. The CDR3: CASREDSYEQYF. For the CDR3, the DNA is TGTGCCAGCAGGGAGGACAGTTACGAGCAGTACTTC.

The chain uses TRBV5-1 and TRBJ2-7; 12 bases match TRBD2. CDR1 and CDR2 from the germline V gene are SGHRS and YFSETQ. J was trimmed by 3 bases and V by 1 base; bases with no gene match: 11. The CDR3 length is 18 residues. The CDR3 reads CASSLYLAGGPKRYEQYF. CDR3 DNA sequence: TGCGCCAGCAGCTTGTACCTAGCGGGAGGGCCGAAACGCTACGAGCAGTACTTC.

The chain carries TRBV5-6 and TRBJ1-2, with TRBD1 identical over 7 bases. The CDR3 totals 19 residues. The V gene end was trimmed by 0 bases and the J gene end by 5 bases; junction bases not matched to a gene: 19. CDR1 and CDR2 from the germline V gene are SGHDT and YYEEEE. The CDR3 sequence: CASSLGYYRSGQKVYGYTF. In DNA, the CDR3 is TGTGCCAGCAGCTTGGGGTATTATCGATCGGGACAGAAAGTTTATGGCTACACCTTC.

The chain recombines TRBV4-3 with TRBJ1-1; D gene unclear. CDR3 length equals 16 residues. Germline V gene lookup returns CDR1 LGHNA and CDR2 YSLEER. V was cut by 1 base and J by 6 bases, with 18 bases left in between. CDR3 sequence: CASSQAPGSAHAEAFF. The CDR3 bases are TGCGCCAGCAGCCAAGCACCCGGGTCCGCCCACGCTGAAGCTTTCTTT.

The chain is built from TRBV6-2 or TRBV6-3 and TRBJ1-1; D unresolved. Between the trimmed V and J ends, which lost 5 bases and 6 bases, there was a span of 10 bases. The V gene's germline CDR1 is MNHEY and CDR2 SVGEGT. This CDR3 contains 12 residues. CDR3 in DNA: TGTGCCAGCAGTACGGTTGTCCCTGAAGCTTTCTTT. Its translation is CASSTVVPEAFF.

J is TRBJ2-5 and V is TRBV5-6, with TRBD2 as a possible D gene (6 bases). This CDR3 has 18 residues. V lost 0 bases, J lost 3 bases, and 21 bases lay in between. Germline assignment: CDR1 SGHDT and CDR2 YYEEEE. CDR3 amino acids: CASSLGARDFFFKETQYF. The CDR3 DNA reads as TGTGCCAGCAGCTTGGGAGCCCGGGACTTCTTTTTTAAAGAGACCCAGTACTTC.

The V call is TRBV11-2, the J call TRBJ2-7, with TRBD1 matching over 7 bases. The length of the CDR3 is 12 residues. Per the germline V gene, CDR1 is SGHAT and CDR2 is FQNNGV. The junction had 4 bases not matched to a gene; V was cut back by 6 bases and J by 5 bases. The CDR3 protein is CASSRQGNEQYF. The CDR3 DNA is TGTGCCAGCAGTCGACAGGGTAACGAGCAGTACTTC.

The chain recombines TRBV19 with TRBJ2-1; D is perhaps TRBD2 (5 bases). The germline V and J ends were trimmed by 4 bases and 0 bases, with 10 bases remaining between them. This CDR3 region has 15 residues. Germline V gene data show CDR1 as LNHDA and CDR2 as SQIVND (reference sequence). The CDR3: CASSRAESSYNEQFF. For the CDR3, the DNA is TGTGCCAGTAGTAGAGCGGAGAGCTCCTACAATGAGCAGTTCTTC.

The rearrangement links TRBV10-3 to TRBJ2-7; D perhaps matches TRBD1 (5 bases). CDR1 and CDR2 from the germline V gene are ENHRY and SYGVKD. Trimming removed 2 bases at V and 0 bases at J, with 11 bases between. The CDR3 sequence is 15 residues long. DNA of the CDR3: TGTGCCATCAGTGAGGTCGGACAAGCCTCCTACGAGCAGTACTTC. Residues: CAISEVGQASYEQYF.